This TCR beta chain was recorded in a study of T cell repertoires in cytomegalovirus infection. TCRdb itself ran the reads through MiXCR, one entry per CDR3 protein. The sample lists about 530,000 distinct CDR3 sequences, about 25% occurring once. The V end was cut by 1 base, the J end by 4 bases, with 15 bases between. CDR1 SGHVS and CDR2 FNYEAQ come from the germline V gene. The CDR3 covers 16 residues. The sample taken for sequencing was PBMCs. The clonotype comes from a human donor in good health (CMV status not recorded). Some clones in this sample may be carry-over from other donors' samples. The chain has TRBV7-6 and TRBJ2-3; perhaps TRBD2 as D (6 bases). The chain's CDR3 is CASSLGSGAGSDTQYF. DNA for the CDR3: TGTGCCAGCAGCTTAGGGTCGGGAGCCGGGTCAGATACGCAGTATTTT. Full variable domain (remainder filled in from reference TRBV7-6 and TRBJ2-3): GAGVSQSPRYKVTKRGQDVALRCDPISGHVSLYWYRQALGQGPEFLTYFNYEAQQDKSGLPNDRFSAERPEGSISTLTIQRTEQRDSAMYRCASSLGSGAGSDTQYFGPGTRLTVL.